This T cell receptor (beta chain) was observed in a study of blood T cell repertoires in COVID-19. Generated by immunoSEQ multiplex PCR, the TCRdb table keeps only in-frame clones and is missing some. The sample lists about 410,000 clones, 80% to 90% occurring once. This sequence originates from a woman aged 25 to 45 with active or convalescent COVID-19. The sequencing input was peripheral blood.

The CDR3, as DNA: TGTGCCAGCAGTGCTGACAGGGGAAGCAATCAGCCCCAGCATTTT. It is translated as CASSADRGSNQPQHF. J is TRBJ1-5 and V is TRBV27; 8 bases match TRBD1. The V gene's germline CDR1 is MNHEY and CDR2 SMNVEV (reference sequence). The V segment lost 5 bases and the J segment 1 base; nucleotides outside the gene matches: 4. There are 15 residues in the CDR3.